This T cell receptor beta chain was captured by sequencing in a study of blood T cell repertoires in COVID-19 (dated by TCRdb to about 2020). Regarding the complete study: Samples from collaborators originated in the United States, Italy and Spain and spanned both the acute and convalescent phases of COVID-19. The repertoires were made available in a free public database intended to serve as a resource for research on the immune response to SARS-CoV-2. The prospective study material was composed of cDNA or gDNA derived from T cells, B-cell-depleted T cells, or PBMCs. The sample metadata nearly always contained a de-identified subject ID, COVID-19 status, age in years and sex. Samples came from the ongoing ImmuneRACE study (first 160 participants) plus 1,254 subjects from 6 global collaborators. Where available, HLA class I and class II types were obtained from metadata supplied by the sample provider rather than from assay-based typing. Deeply sampled blood TCRbeta repertoires from subjects exposed to, actively infected with, or recovered from COVID-19 were included in the dataset. The paper as a whole reports these results and caveats: Clinical and demographic metadata were provided uncurated, with the amount varying by source and participant.

Concerning this clone: Its antigen remains unidentified. No much larger clonotype is one base removed from it; base qualities were not supplied.

Taken from cysteine to phenylalanine, the CDR3 has 15 residues. Of the read, only the CDR3 DNA is kept; its 45 bases are in frame from base 1. The V end gives up 7 bases and the J end 9 bases, leaving 11 bases in the junction not matched to a gene. The germline V gene gives CDR1 as SGHTA and CDR2 as FQGNSA. TCRbeta CDR3 regions were amplified from genomic DNA using the immunoSEQ Assay, a bias-controlled multiplex PCR. The study's own analysis went as follows. Nucleated cell counts per sample were estimated from amplification of reference gene primers within the assay. To quantify the absolute abundance of each unique TCRbeta CDR3 rearrangement, sequence reads were collapsed and filtered. For each sample, productive Simpson clonality was calculated as the square root of Simpson's diversity index across productive rearrangements. What TCRdb holds here is the immuneACCESS table cut down to in-frame rearrangements. Part of the clones is not present; checked against another copy, under half of the missing clones reflect an unresolved V gene, and the others are unexplained. Clonal size and the V and J genes are those of that table, whereas D and trimming came from the DNA. This sample is represented by 110,000 to 150,000 clones; 80% to 90% of them were singletons. The ten largest clones add up to around 3% of the sample.

Whole blood was collected in K2EDTA tubes by collaborating institutions according to the institutions' own protocols. Collaborator samples were shipped for TCRbeta analysis as frozen whole blood, isolated PBMCs, or DNA extracted from either sample type. This clonotype was obtained from a man aged 60 to 69 with active or convalescent COVID-19. Sequencing was carried out using peripheral blood. The rearrangement combines TRBV7-2 with TRBJ1-6, and 8 junction bases match TRBD1. The CDR3 protein sequence reads: CASTLAGTGISPLHF. The nucleotides are TGTGCCAGCACGTTAGCGGGGACAGGTATTTCACCCCTCCACTTT.